These T cell receptor beta chains were read from a single sample in a study of post-analysis software for immune sequencing data. TCRdb passed the PCR reads through MiXCR, listing each CDR3 protein once. The sample carries hundreds of thousands of distinct CDR3 sequences, about 57% recorded once. The sample consisted of blood. The receptors derive from a girl aged 10-17 years with multiple sclerosis. CDR3s leave out the opening cysteine and the closing phenylalanine or tryptophan.

j_call | v_call | cdr3_aa
TRBJ2-5 | TRBV15 | ATSRDLAGAKETQY
TRBJ2-3 | TRBV5-1 | ASSLAGRGPTDTQY
TRBJ2-5 | TRBV5-1 | ASSLAGNVQETQY
TRBJ2-1 | TRBV5-1 | ASSLSTGGEVHEQF
TRBJ2-1 | TRBV12-3/TRBV12-4 | ASRQGMDEQF
TRBJ2-5 | TRBV5-1 | ASSLEGAGLGETQY
TRBJ2-1 | TRBV5-1 | ASRKDRAYNEQF
TRBJ2-3 | TRBV11-2 | ASSLVGRLDTQY
TRBJ1-5 | TRBV29-1 | SVSDPGQPQH
TRBJ2-7 | TRBV29-1 | SVSGGQGRSYEQY
TRBJ2-3 | TRBV9 | ASGTRGTITDTQY
TRBJ2-5 | TRBV20-1 | SARDRDRTWAQY
TRBJ2-7 | TRBV5-1 | ASSSTTGGPYEQY
TRBJ2-6 | TRBV15 | ATSSRGTGANVLT
TRBJ2-3 | TRBV29-1 | SARDGTGGTDTQY
TRBJ2-1 | TRBV29-1 | SVEVRGDEQF
TRBJ2-7 | TRBV29-1 | SVPGPYEQY
TRBJ1-2 | TRBV29-1 | SASNAVAVGYT
TRBJ2-1 | TRBV6-4 | ASSDIGFADLHEQF
TRBJ2-1 | TRBV20-1 | SAPSREITYNEQF
TRBJ2-5 | TRBV12-3/TRBV12-4 | ASSPPGQGFYNEQY